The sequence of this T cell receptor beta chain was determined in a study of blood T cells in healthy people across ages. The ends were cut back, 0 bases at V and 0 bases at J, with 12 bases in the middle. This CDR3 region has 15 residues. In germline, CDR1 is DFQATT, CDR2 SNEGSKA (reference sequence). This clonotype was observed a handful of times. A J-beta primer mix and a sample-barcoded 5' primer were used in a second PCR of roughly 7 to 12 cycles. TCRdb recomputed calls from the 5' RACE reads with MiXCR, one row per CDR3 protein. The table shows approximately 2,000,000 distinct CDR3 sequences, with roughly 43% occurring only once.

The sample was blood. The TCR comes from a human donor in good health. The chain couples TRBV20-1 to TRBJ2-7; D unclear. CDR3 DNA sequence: TGCAGTGCTAGAGACCCCCGGGCCTCCTCCTACGAGCAGTACTTC. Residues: CSARDPRASSYEQYF.